The 13 T cell receptor beta chains presented below share a single source sample, sequenced in a study of human T cells and chemical hapten exposure. Time point meaning: pre-sensitization, week 0. Treatment of the sample: therapeutic diphenylcyclopropenone sensitization with weekly scalp DPC. TCRdb recomputed calls from the RACE reads with MiXCR, one row per CDR3 protein. The data show some 200,000 distinct CDR3 sequences, with under 35% seen just once and 2.5% to 3.5% held by the top ten. The material sequenced was whole blood, taken in connection with sensitization to the hapten diphenylcyclopropenone (DPC). These TCRs come from a woman aged 25-40 years with alopecia areata. Some clones in this sample may be carry-over from other donors' samples.

V is TRBV29-1 and J is TRBJ2-3, with 8 bases matching TRBD1. The CDR3 has 18 amino acids. Germline V gives CDR1 SQVTM, CDR2 ANQGSEA. V lost 4 bases, J lost 3 bases, and 18 bases stayed unmatched. For the CDR3, the DNA is TGCAGCGTTGTATTCCAGGGGGCGCGACGGGGGTCGACAGATACGCAGTATTTT. Residues: CSVVFQGARRGSTDTQYF.

The CDR3 reads CASSEASGSRIEQFF. CDR3 bases: TGTGCCAGCAGCGAGGCTAGCGGGAGTCGGATTGAGCAGTTCTTC. The chain combines TRBV9 with TRBJ2-1, with 10 bases matching TRBD2. This CDR3 is built from 15 residues. V dropped 3 bases and J dropped 9; count of bases not matched to a gene: 9. Germline V gene sequence: CDR1 SGDLS, CDR2 YYNGEE.

This clonotype came up a few times. This chain links TRBV6-1 with TRBJ1-2, with 7 bases fitting TRBD1. V lost 5 bases, J lost 3 bases, and 6 bases stayed unmatched. CDR1 and CDR2 (germline): MNHNS, SASEGT. The CDR3 loop spans 14 amino acids. The DNA for the CDR3 is TGTGCCAGCAGTCCAGCCGGGACAGACTATGGCTACACCTTC. Its protein product is CASSPAGTDYGYTF.

This clonotype was recorded a few times. The V call is TRBV25-1, the J call TRBJ1-6; perhaps TRBD1 as D (6 bases). The CDR3 runs 12 residues. CDR1 and CDR2 (germline): MGHDK, SYGVNS. V was pared by 5 bases and J by 10 bases, with 9 bases between. CDR3: CASSWGHSPLHF. CDR3 bases: TGTGCCAGCAGTTGGGGACACTCACCCCTCCACTTT.

This clonotype was seen a few times. The genes are TRBV15 and TRBJ1-1; a weak D match, TRBD1 (5 bases). The V and J ends lost 0 bases and 4 bases respectively, with 12 bases between them. Germline V lookup: CDR1 LNHNV, CDR2 YYDKDF (reference sequence). There are 15 residues in the CDR3. CDR3 sequence (DNA): TGTGCCACCAGCAGAGATCATGGGGGGTCCACTGAAGCTTTCTTT. Amino acids: CATSRDHGGSTEAFF. The variable domain in full, completed from reference TRBV15 and TRBJ1-1, reads DAMVIQNPRYQVTQFGKPVTLSCSQTLNHNVMYWYQQKSSQAPKLLFHYYDKDFNNEADTPDNFQSRRPNTSFCFLDIRSPGLGDTAMYLCATSRDHGGSTEAFFGQGTRLTVV.

The V and J genes are TRBV4-2 and TRBJ1-3, with 7 bases that match TRBD1. V was clipped by 4 bases and J by 2 bases; unmatched bases: 8. This CDR3 is built from 16 residues. Germline V gene sequence: CDR1 LGHNA, CDR2 YNFKEQ. DNA for the CDR3: TGTGCCAGCAGCCCAGGGGGGGGCTTGCCTGGAAACACCATATATTTT. Translation gives CASSPGGGLPGNTIYF.

This chain connects TRBV4-3 to TRBJ2-5; 8 nucleotides line up with TRBD1. CDR1 and CDR2 (germline): LGHNA, YSLEER. The CDR3 has 17 residues. V lost 0 bases and J lost 0; bases outside the gene matches: 6. This CDR3 is CASSQDLGQAYQETQYF. The CDR3 nucleotides are TGCGCCAGCAGCCAAGACCTGGGACAGGCTTACCAAGAGACCCAGTACTTC.

The chain employs TRBV29-1 and TRBJ1-2, with 9 nucleotides matching TRBD1. The CDR3 totals 12 residues. Germline CDR1 is SQVTM and CDR2 is ANQGSEA. V was pared by 7 bases and J by 2 bases, with 2 bases of the junction left unmatched. For the CDR3, the DNA is TGCAGCGCTGGACAGGGGAACTATGGCTACACCTTC. This translates into CSAGQGNYGYTF.

The chain has TRBV13 and TRBJ2-3, with 13 bases fitting TRBD2. CDR1 and CDR2 (germline): PRHDT, FYEKMQ (reference sequence). The J segment lost 1 base and the V segment lost 0 bases, leaving 7 bases of the junction unmatched. The CDR3 loop spans 19 amino acids. The chain's CDR3 is CASSLGLALAGGRTDTQYF. For the CDR3, the DNA is TGTGCCAGCAGCTTAGGCCTAGCACTAGCGGGGGGGCGCACAGATACGCAGTATTTT.

Only a few counts were recorded for this clonotype. V gene TRBV28 combines with J gene TRBJ2-7, with D tentatively TRBD2 (6 bases). From germline, CDR1 is MDHEN and CDR2 SYDVKM. The CDR3 runs 14 residues. V was pared by 3 bases and J by 4 bases, with 13 bases between. The CDR3, as DNA: TGTGCCAGCAGTTTTAACGGGGGTCCTTACGAGCAGTACTTC. This encodes CASSFNGGPYEQYF.

This clonotype has a handful of counts. The V gene is TRBV10-3, the J gene TRBJ1-2; D perhaps matches TRBD1 (5 bases). CDR1 ENHRY and CDR2 SYGVKD come from the germline V gene. With 4 bases removed from V and 3 bases from J, the gap between germline ends came to 12 bases. The CDR3 length is 14 residues. The CDR3 here is CAISGDPEDYGYTF. In DNA form, the CDR3 reads TGTGCCATCAGTGGGGACCCGGAGGACTATGGCTACACCTTC.

This clonotype was observed a handful of times. The rearrangement links TRBV9 to TRBJ1-1, with 11 bases aligning to TRBD1. The germline V gene encodes CDR1 SGDLS and CDR2 YYNGEE. The CDR3 totals 13 residues. V lost 3 bases, J lost 8 bases, and 3 bases stayed unmatched. The CDR3 is CASSGTGGVEAFF. The CDR3 region has the DNA TGTGCCAGCAGCGGGACAGGGGGCGTAGAAGCTTTCTTT.

The V gene is TRBV7-2, the J gene TRBJ1-6; D may be TRBD1 (6 bases). V gave up 7 bases and J gave up 10 bases, with 14 bases separating them. The CDR3 loop spans 13 amino acids. Germline lookup yields CDR1 SGHTA and CDR2 FQGNSA. This CDR3 is CASTPRGHSPLHF. The CDR3 DNA is TGTGCCAGCACCCCACGGGGACACTCACCCCTCCACTTT. Complete variable domain (other parts from reference TRBV7-2 and TRBJ1-6): GAGVSQSPSNKVTEKGKDVELRCDPISGHTALYWYRQSLGQGLEFLIYFQGNSAPDKSGLPSDRFSAERTGGSVSTLTIQRTQQEDSAVYLCASTPRGHSPLHFGNGTRLTVT.